The rows below give T cell receptor beta chains drawn from one sample of a study of blood T cell repertoires in COVID-19. The data were produced by immunoSEQ multiplex PCR, yet TCRdb's version contains in-frame clones alone and is incomplete. The profile covers about 320,000 clones, with roughly 85% appearing a single time and around 7.8% taken by the ten largest. The sequenced sample consisted of peripheral blood. All receptors come from a human donor in a cohort sampled during active COVID-19. The CDR3 runs from the conserved cysteine through the conserved F or W. The D gene is left open where the match is weak. Rows give clone size only sometimes, using once, few, many, or a class for an expanded clone.

CDR3aa: CASRRTGPSEKLFF
CDR3nt: TGTGCCAGCAGGCGGACAGGGCCGAGTGAAAAACTGTTTTTT
v_gene: TRBV27
j_gene: TRBJ1-4
d_gene: TRBD1
abundance: -

CDR3aa: CASSLDRVDGYTF
CDR3nt: TGTGCCAGCAGTCTGGACAGGGTCGATGGCTACACCTTC
v_gene: TRBV6-5
j_gene: TRBJ1-2
d_gene: TRBD1
abundance: -

CDR3aa: CASSRAGQGFGYTF
CDR3nt: TGTGCCAGCAGCCGAGCGGGACAGGGCTTCGGCTACACCTTC
v_gene: TRBV21-1
j_gene: TRBJ1-2
d_gene: -
abundance: -

CDR3aa: CASRDRGLDEKLFF
CDR3nt: TGTGCCAGCAGAGACAGGGGGCTGGATGAAAAACTGTTTTTT
v_gene: TRBV11-2
j_gene: TRBJ1-4
d_gene: TRBD1
abundance: -

CDR3aa: CATSRDRTDPLAKNIQYF
CDR3nt: TGTGCCACCAGCAGAGATCGAACAGACCCACTAGCCAAAAACATTCAGTACTTC
v_gene: TRBV15
j_gene: TRBJ2-4
d_gene: -
abundance: -

CDR3aa: CASSINRDTEAFF
CDR3nt: TGTGCCAGTAGTATAAACCGGGACACTGAAGCTTTCTTT
v_gene: TRBV19
j_gene: TRBJ1-1
d_gene: -
abundance: -

CDR3aa: CASSSTTGGITEAFF
CDR3nt: TGTGCCAGCAGCTCCACAACAGGGGGCATCACTGAAGCTTTCTTT
v_gene: TRBV7-3
j_gene: TRBJ1-1
d_gene: TRBD1
abundance: -

CDR3aa: CASSPDPQLALSGANVLTF
CDR3nt: TGTGCCAGCAGCCCAGACCCACAGCTAGCCCTCTCTGGGGCCAACGTCCTGACTTTC
v_gene: TRBV9
j_gene: TRBJ2-6
d_gene: -
abundance: -

CDR3aa: CASSADRSNYGYTF
CDR3nt: TGTGCCAGCAGCGCCGACAGATCTAACTATGGCTACACCTTC
v_gene: TRBV5-4
j_gene: TRBJ1-2
d_gene: -
abundance: -

CDR3aa: CASRRTSGGEVETQYF
CDR3nt: TGTGCCAGCAGGCGGACTAGCGGGGGCGAGGTAGAGACCCAGTACTTC
v_gene: TRBV7-2
j_gene: TRBJ2-5
d_gene: TRBD2
abundance: -

CDR3aa: CASSYWGGRNSPLHF
CDR3nt: TGTGCCAGCAGTTACTGGGGGGGGAGGAATTCACCCCTCCACTTT
v_gene: TRBV6-2/TRBV6-3
j_gene: TRBJ1-6
d_gene: -
abundance: -

CDR3aa: CARAAQGVCYGYTF
CDR3nt: TGTGCCAGAGCGGCACAGGGGGTTTGTTATGGCTACACCTTC
v_gene: TRBV3-1/TRBV3-2
j_gene: TRBJ1-2
d_gene: TRBD1
abundance: -

CDR3aa: CASSRQGFYGYTF
CDR3nt: TGTGCCAGTAGTCGGCAGGGGTTTTATGGCTACACCTTC
v_gene: TRBV19
j_gene: TRBJ1-2
d_gene: -
abundance: -

CDR3aa: CASSDTRYYNSPLHF
CDR3nt: TGTGCCAGTAGCGACACCCGTTACTATAATTCACCCCTCCACTTT
v_gene: TRBV19
j_gene: TRBJ1-6
d_gene: -
abundance: -

CDR3aa: CASSTTGGQHNEQFF
CDR3nt: TGTGCCAGTAGTACCACGGGGGGCCAACACAATGAGCAGTTCTTC
v_gene: TRBV19
j_gene: TRBJ2-1
d_gene: -
abundance: once

CDR3aa: CASSLPPGGVNPGELFF
CDR3nt: TGCGCCAGCAGCTTACCTCCCGGGGGGGTGAATCCCGGGGAGCTGTTTTTT
v_gene: TRBV5-1
j_gene: TRBJ2-2
d_gene: TRBD2
abundance: -

CDR3aa: CASTRRGGSSYNEQFF
CDR3nt: TGTGCCAGTACCCGAAGGGGGGGAAGCTCCTACAATGAGCAGTTCTTC
v_gene: TRBV19
j_gene: TRBJ2-1
d_gene: -
abundance: -

CDR3aa: CASSPGQGARGYGYTF
CDR3nt: TGTGCCAGTAGTCCGGGACAGGGGGCGCGAGGCTATGGCTACACCTTC
v_gene: TRBV19
j_gene: TRBJ1-2
d_gene: TRBD1
abundance: once

CDR3aa: CASSQDRGGDNYGYTF
CDR3nt: TGTGCCAGCAGCCAAGATAGAGGCGGAGATAACTATGGCTACACCTTC
v_gene: TRBV3-1/TRBV3-2
j_gene: TRBJ1-2
d_gene: -
abundance: once

CDR3aa: CASSSGLAGAITDTQYF
CDR3nt: TGCGCCAGCAGCTCCGGACTAGCGGGGGCTATCACAGATACGCAGTATTTT
v_gene: TRBV5-1
j_gene: TRBJ2-3
d_gene: TRBD2
abundance: -

CDR3aa: CASSQGSSTDTQYF
CDR3nt: TGTGCCAGCAGCCAGGGGTCGAGCACAGATACGCAGTATTTT
v_gene: TRBV7-6
j_gene: TRBJ2-3
d_gene: -
abundance: -

CDR3aa: CASSLGDKSGYTF
CDR3nt: TGTGCCAGCAGCTTAGGGGACAAGAGTGGCTACACCTTC
v_gene: TRBV7-9
j_gene: TRBJ1-2
d_gene: -
abundance: -

CDR3aa: CASSTQGAGQPQHF
CDR3nt: TGTGCCAGTAGTACCCAGGGGGCCGGGCAGCCCCAGCATTTT
v_gene: TRBV19
j_gene: TRBJ1-5
d_gene: TRBD1
abundance: -

CDR3aa: CASSFTGGDTGELFF
CDR3nt: TGTGCCAGCAGTTTTACAGGGGGAGACACCGGGGAGCTGTTTTTT
v_gene: TRBV27
j_gene: TRBJ2-2
d_gene: TRBD1
abundance: -

CDR3aa: CASSQVSTGEQYF
CDR3nt: TGTGCCAGCAGCCAAGTGTCGACAGGGGAGCAGTACTTC
v_gene: TRBV14
j_gene: TRBJ2-7
d_gene: TRBD1
abundance: -

CDR3aa: CASSLGLAGGRITDTQYF
CDR3nt: TGTGCCAGCAGCTTGGGGCTAGCGGGGGGGAGAATCACAGATACGCAGTATTTT
v_gene: TRBV5-6
j_gene: TRBJ2-3
d_gene: TRBD2
abundance: -

CDR3aa: CASSLGQGGNTIYF
CDR3nt: TGTGCCAGCAGCTTAGGACAGGGAGGAAACACCATATATTTT
v_gene: TRBV5-6
j_gene: TRBJ1-3
d_gene: TRBD1
abundance: -

CDR3aa: CATSRDTGYQETQYF
CDR3nt: TGTGCCACCAGCAGAGATACGGGGTACCAAGAGACCCAGTACTTC
v_gene: TRBV15
j_gene: TRBJ2-5
d_gene: -
abundance: -

CDR3aa: CSVETGARLAKNIQYF
CDR3nt: TGCAGCGTTGAGACAGGGGCCAGACTAGCCAAAAACATTCAGTACTTC
v_gene: TRBV29-1
j_gene: TRBJ2-4
d_gene: TRBD1
abundance: -